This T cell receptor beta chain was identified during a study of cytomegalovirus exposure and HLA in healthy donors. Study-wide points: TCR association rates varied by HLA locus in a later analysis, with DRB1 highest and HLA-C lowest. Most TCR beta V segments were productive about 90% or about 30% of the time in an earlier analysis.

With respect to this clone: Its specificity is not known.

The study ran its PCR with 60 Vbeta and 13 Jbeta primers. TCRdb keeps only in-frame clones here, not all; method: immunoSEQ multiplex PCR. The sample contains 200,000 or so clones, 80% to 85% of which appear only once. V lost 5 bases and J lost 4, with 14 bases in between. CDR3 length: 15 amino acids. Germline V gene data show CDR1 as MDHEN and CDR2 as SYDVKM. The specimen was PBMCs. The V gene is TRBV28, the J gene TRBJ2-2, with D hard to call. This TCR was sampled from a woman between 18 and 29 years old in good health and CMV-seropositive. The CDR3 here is CASSLRGAGTGELFF. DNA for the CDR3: TGTGCCAGCAGTCTCCGTGGAGCCGGCACCGGGGAGCTGTTTTTT.